The 19 T cell receptor beta chains below were found in one sample sequenced in a study of T cells after yellow fever vaccination. TCRdb recomputed calls from the 5' RACE reads with MiXCR, one row per CDR3 protein. The table shows just over 250,000 distinct CDR3 sequences, with roughly 5.6% occurring only once. The sample consisted of CD4+ T cells sorted from PBMCs, taken on the day of the yellow fever booster vaccination. These receptors were taken from a man aged 18 to 29 who received the YFV17D yellow fever vaccine.

This chain's CDR3 is CASSSSRRGLYNEQFF. The CDR3 DNA reads as TGTGCCAGCAGCTCCTCCCGCAGGGGGCTATACAATGAGCAGTTCTTC. The gene calls are TRBV7-3 and TRBJ2-1; TRBD1 matches 8 bases. This CDR3 is built from 16 residues. CDR1 is SGHTA and CDR2 is FQGTGA in the germline V gene. J gave up 4 bases and V 4 bases, and 9 bases lay outside the gene matches.

The chain uses TRBV7-2 and TRBJ1-3; 8 nucleotides line up with TRBD1. With 5 bases clipped from V and 3 bases from J, the junction kept 9 bases outside the gene matches. This CDR3 is 16 amino acids long. CDR1 is SGHTA and CDR2 is FQGNSA in the germline V gene. Written as DNA, the CDR3 is TGTGCCAGCAGCCCTATCACAGGGGGGAATGGAAACACCATATATTTT. The encoded protein is CASSPITGGNGNTIYF.

CDR3 sequence (DNA): TGTGCCAGCAGCCACCCCGGGACAGGGAGTGAAAAACTGTTTTTT. It encodes CASSHPGTGSEKLFF. The chain combines TRBV5-4 with TRBJ1-4; TRBD1 aligns across 9 bases. Germline-derived CDR1 and CDR2 are SGHNT and YYREEE (reference sequence). V gave up 4 bases and J gave up 7 bases; unmatched junction bases: 8. CDR3 size: 15 residues.

This clonotype was recorded at least ten times. The rearrangement joins TRBV5-1 to TRBJ2-1, with 11 nucleotides matching TRBD2. The junction had 14 bases not matched to a gene; V was cut back by 4 bases and J by 5 bases. The CDR3 spans 18 residues. Germline-derived CDR1 and CDR2 are SGHRS and YFSETQ. DNA of the CDR3: TGCGCCAGCAGCACCGGCGGAGTAGCGGGGGGGCTGAACAATGAGCAGTTCTTC. Translation: CASSTGGVAGGLNNEQFF.

This clonotype has a handful of counts. V and J are TRBV7-3 and TRBJ2-1, with TRBD1 matching over 7 bases. Losses at the gene ends were 3 bases for V and 8 bases for J; bases not matched to a gene: 4. The CDR3 is 13 residues long. Germline V CDR1 and CDR2: SGHTA, FQGTGA. CDR3 sequence (DNA): TGTGCCAGCAGCTTGAACAGGGGCGATGAGCAGTTCTTC. It codes for CASSLNRGDEQFF.

The rearrangement uses TRBV19 and TRBJ1-1; possible D gene TRBD1, 5 bases. The CDR3 runs 15 residues. Trimming cost V 7 bases and J 0 bases, with 15 bases left between them. Per the germline V gene, CDR1 is LNHDA and CDR2 is SQIVND (reference sequence). CDR3 coding DNA: TGTGCCAGTAACCCCCGGGGGAATTTGAACACTGAAGCTTTCTTT. It yields the protein CASNPRGNLNTEAFF.

This clonotype has just a few counts. The V gene is TRBV5-1, the J gene TRBJ1-1; D perhaps matches TRBD1 (6 bases). Per germline, CDR1 SGHRS and CDR2 YFSETQ. CDR3 length: 14 residues. V lost 5 bases and J lost 1, with 12 bases in between. CDR3 region: CASRQDRTNTEAFF. CDR3 sequence (DNA): TGCGCCAGCAGGCAAGACAGGACGAACACTGAAGCTTTCTTT. Together with reference TRBV5-1 and TRBJ1-1, the CDR3 gives the full variable domain: KAGVTQTPRYLIKTRGQQVTLSCSPISGHRSVSWYQQTPGQGLQFLFEYFSETQRNKGNFPGRFSGRQFSNSRSEMNVSTLELGDSALYLCASRQDRTNTEAFFGQGTRLTVV.

This clonotype has ten or more counts. The gene calls are TRBV10-3 and TRBJ2-3; D not certain. V shed 8 bases and J shed 6 bases, with 12 bases lying between them. The CDR3 spans 12 residues. Germline CDR1 and CDR2: ENHRY and SYGVKD. The CDR3 DNA is TGTGCCATCGCCGGCAATGTGGATACGCAGTATTTT. This codes for CAIAGNVDTQYF.

The chain links TRBV25-1 to TRBJ2-3, with 10 bases matching TRBD1. With 6 bases clipped from V and 4 bases from J, the junction kept 7 bases outside the gene matches. There are 15 residues in the CDR3. CDR1 and CDR2 (germline): MGHDK, SYGVNS. This CDR3 is CASRDRGGRSDTQYF. The CDR3 DNA follows: TGTGCCAGCAGGGACAGGGGGGGTCGTTCAGATACGCAGTATTTT. Looking up the rest from reference TRBV25-1 and TRBJ2-3 gives the full variable domain: EADIYQTPRYLVIGTGKKITLECSQTMGHDKMYWYQQDPGMELHLIHYSYGVNSTEKGDLSSESTVSRIRTEHFPLTLESARPSHTSQYLCASRDRGGRSDTQYFGPGTRLTVL.

There are many counts of this clonotype. The J gene is TRBJ1-1, the V gene TRBV5-6, with a tentative D call TRBD1 (5 bases). V was pared by 4 bases and J by 7 bases, with 11 bases between. In germline, CDR1 is SGHDT, CDR2 YYEEEE. The CDR3 extends over 12 amino acids. CDR3 in amino acids: CASSQLQGEAFF. The CDR3 DNA reads as TGTGCCAGCAGCCAATTGCAGGGTGAAGCTTTCTTT.

This clonotype was observed at least ten times. This rearrangement joins TRBV5-1 to TRBJ2-7; TRBD1 agrees at 10 bases. Trimming removed 4 bases from V and 4 bases from J; junction bases left unmatched: 8. Germline assignment: CDR1 SGHRS and CDR2 YFSETQ. The CDR3 totals 15 residues. CDR3 DNA sequence: TGCGCCAGCAGCCCGCAAGGGACAGGGGAATACGAGCAGTACTTC. It encodes CASSPQGTGEYEQYF. Together with reference TRBV5-1 and TRBJ2-7, the CDR3 gives the full variable domain: KAGVTQTPRYLIKTRGQQVTLSCSPISGHRSVSWYQQTPGQGLQFLFEYFSETQRNKGNFPGRFSGRQFSNSRSEMNVSTLELGDSALYLCASSPQGTGEYEQYFGPGTRLTVT.

This clonotype appeared a few times. The chain joins TRBV6-5 to TRBJ2-6; D is possibly TRBD1 or TRBD2 (5 bases each). Germline CDR1 and CDR2: MNHEY and SVGAGI. Trimming cost V 7 bases and J 1 base, with 11 bases left between them. The CDR3 runs to 15 residues. CDR3 loop: CASIDWGSGANVLTF. CDR3 nucleotide sequence: TGTGCCAGCATTGACTGGGGGTCTGGGGCCAACGTCCTGACTTTC.

The gene calls are TRBV29-1 and TRBJ1-1; D gene ambiguous. Trimming left V 7 bases short and J 6 bases short, with 15 bases between. CDR1 and CDR2 from the germline V gene are SQVTM and ANQGSEA. The CDR3 is 12 residues long. The CDR3 sequence: CSGRGVWPEAFF. CDR3 in DNA: TGCAGCGGTCGCGGGGTTTGGCCTGAAGCTTTCTTT.

In its sample, this clonotype was seen a few times. In DNA, the CDR3 is TGTGCCAGCAGCTTGGAACTCTACACCGGGGAGCTGTTTTTT. Protein sequence: CASSLELYTGELFF. The chain uses TRBV11-2 and TRBJ2-2, with unresolved D. Germline-derived CDR1 and CDR2 are SGHAT and FQNNGV. V lost 3 bases to trimming and J lost 3 bases, with 8 bases between them. This CDR3 contains 14 residues.

The sample holds a few counts of this clonotype. The chain recombines TRBV6-2 or TRBV6-3 with TRBJ2-5; TRBD2 matches 9 bases. The J segment lost 1 base and the V segment lost 5 bases, leaving 5 bases of the junction unmatched. Germline values: CDR1 MNHEY, CDR2 SVGEGT. The CDR3 spans 15 residues. CDR3 in DNA: TGTGCCAGCAGTACAGATAGCGGGGGCCAAGAGACCCAGTACTTC. This sequence encodes CASSTDSGGQETQYF.

This clonotype was counted between two and nine times. This rearrangement joins TRBV9 to TRBJ2-3; D might be TRBD1 (5 bases). Germline V CDR1 and CDR2: SGDLS, YYNGEE. Trimming removed 4 bases from V and 0 bases from J, with 12 bases in between. The CDR3 runs to 15 residues. This chain's CDR3 is CASSQGHPSTDTQYF. The CDR3 bases are TGTGCCAGCAGCCAAGGACATCCTAGCACAGATACGCAGTATTTT. Supplemented by reference TRBV9 and TRBJ2-3, the full variable domain reads DSGVTQTPKHLITATGQRVTLRCSPRSGDLSVYWYQQSLDQGLQFLIQYYNGEERAKGNILERFSAQQFPDLHSELNLSSLELGDSALYFCASSQGHPSTDTQYFGPGTRLTVL.

The sample holds a few counts of this clonotype. The V call is TRBV10-3, the J call TRBJ2-5, with 9 positions matching TRBD1. This CDR3 has 14 amino acids. In germline, CDR1 is ENHRY, CDR2 SYGVKD. J was trimmed by 4 bases and V by 8 bases; bases with no gene match: 8. DNA of the CDR3: TGTGCCATCGGAAGACAGGGGGGAGGAGAGACCCAGTACTTC. Protein product: CAIGRQGGGETQYF.

This clonotype was seen more than once but under ten times. V usage is TRBV27 and J usage is TRBJ2-2; the D gene is possibly TRBD1 (5 bases). There are 15 residues in the CDR3. V was clipped by 4 bases and J by 0 bases, with 9 bases between them. Germline V gives CDR1 MNHEY, CDR2 SMNVEV (reference sequence). The CDR3 sequence: CASSWGSSNTGELFF. The CDR3, as DNA: TGTGCCAGCAGTTGGGGCAGTTCGAACACCGGGGAGCTGTTTTTT.

This clonotype appeared a few times. J is TRBJ1-6 and V is TRBV7-3, with D perhaps matching TRBD1 (5 bases). CDR3 size: 14 residues. Trimming took off 4 bases at V and 10 bases at J, with 14 bases between the two ends. CDR1 is SGHTA and CDR2 is FQGTGA in the germline V gene. The CDR3 DNA reads as TGTGCCAGCAGCTCAGGGCCCGACAAATCACCCCTCCACTTT. As protein: CASSSGPDKSPLHF.